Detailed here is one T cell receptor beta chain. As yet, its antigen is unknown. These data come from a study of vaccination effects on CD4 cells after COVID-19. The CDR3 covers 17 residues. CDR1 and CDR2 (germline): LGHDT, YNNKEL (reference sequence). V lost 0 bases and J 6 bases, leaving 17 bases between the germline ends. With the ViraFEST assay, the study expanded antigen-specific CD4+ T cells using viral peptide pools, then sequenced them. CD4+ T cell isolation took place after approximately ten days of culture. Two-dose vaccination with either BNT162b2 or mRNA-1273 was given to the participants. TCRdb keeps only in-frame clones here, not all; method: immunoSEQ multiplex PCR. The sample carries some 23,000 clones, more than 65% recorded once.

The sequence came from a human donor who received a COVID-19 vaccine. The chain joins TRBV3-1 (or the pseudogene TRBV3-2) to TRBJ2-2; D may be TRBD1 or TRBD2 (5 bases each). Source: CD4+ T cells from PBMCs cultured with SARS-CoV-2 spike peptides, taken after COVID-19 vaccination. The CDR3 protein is CASSQDSPQGVSGELFF. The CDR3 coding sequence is TGTGCCAGCAGCCAAGATTCCCCCCAGGGAGTGTCCGGGGAGCTGTTTTTT.